This T cell receptor beta chain appears in the sequencing data of a study of cytomegalovirus exposure and HLA in healthy donors. Across the study: As an earlier analysis found, about 190 million T cells yielded about 120 million unique TCR beta sequences.

V was pared by 7 bases and J by 0 bases, with 14 bases of the junction left unmatched. Germline V CDR1 and CDR2: SEHNR, FQNEAQ (reference sequence). The length of the CDR3 is 17 residues. The PCR had 60 Vbeta and 13 Jbeta primers. Clones were sequenced by immunoSEQ multiplex PCR, and TCRdb holds only the in-frame ones, with some missing. The sample carries approximately 110,000 clones, 70% to 80% recorded once. The chain joins TRBV7-9 to TRBJ2-7; 8 bases fit TRBD1. The receptor's source is a man aged 25 to 45 in good health and CMV-seronegative. Material: PBMCs. Here the CDR3 DNA reads TGTGCCAGCACGCCAAATCCGGGACAGGACAGCTCCTACGAGCAGTACTTC. The encoded protein is CASTPNPGQDSSYEQYF.